The 28 T cell receptor beta chains reported below all come from one sample, sequenced in a study of cytomegalovirus exposure and HLA in healthy donors (dated by TCRdb to about 2017). The method behind the library was the immunoSEQ multiplex PCR assay. The multiplex PCR relied on a mix of 60 forward primers for TCR Vbeta segments and 13 reverse primers for TCR Jbeta segments. The table comes from immuneACCESS by way of TCRdb, which keeps in-frame sequences with V and J called. Part of the clones is missing from these tables; in studies checked, under half for an unresolved V gene and the rest for unknown reasons. The sample table shows 200,000 to 250,000 clones, and approximately 85% are seen once. Around 2.7% of the sample goes to the ten largest clones. The sample consisted of PBMCs. Receptors originate from a middle-aged woman in good health and CMV-seronegative.

The chain couples TRBV21-1 to TRBJ1-2. TRBV21-1 is described as a pseudogene. This CDR3 is 15 amino acids long. The CDR3 loop reads CASTPPSGGLDGYTF. Here the CDR3 DNA reads TGTGCCAGCACCCCACCCTCGGGGGGACTGGATGGCTACACCTTC.

The V and J genes are TRBV5-1 and TRBJ2-2; 15 bases align to TRBD2. There are 20 residues in the CDR3. The trim removed 2 bases at V and 7 bases at J, leaving 15 bases unmatched. In germline, CDR1 is SGHRS, CDR2 YFSETQ. The CDR3 nucleotides read TGCGCCAGCAGCTTTCCGGGACTAGCGGGAGGAAGAGGAGTTTACGGGGAGCTGTTTTTT. Protein sequence: CASSFPGLAGGRGVYGELFF.

The chain employs TRBV4-1 and TRBJ2-2; perhaps TRBD2 as D (6 bases). The V gene's germline CDR1 is MGHRA and CDR2 YSYEKL. Trimming removed 0 bases at V and 5 bases at J, with 13 bases between. CDR3 length: 16 amino acids. This chain's CDR3 is CASSQDLSTRTGELFF. The CDR3 DNA reads TGCGCCAGCAGCCAAGATCTATCGACTAGGACCGGGGAGCTGTTTTTT.

This clone was observed a few times. The chain carries TRBV13 and TRBJ2-7, with D possibly being TRBD1 (6 bases). The CDR3 length is 13 residues. Germline V gene data show CDR1 as PRHDT and CDR2 as FYEKMQ (reference sequence). Between the trimmed V and J ends, which lost 3 bases and 3 bases, there was a span of 9 bases. Written as DNA, the CDR3 is TGTGCCAGCAGCTTCAGGGGCCACTACGAGCAGTACTTC. Encoded protein: CASSFRGHYEQYF.

CDR3 DNA: TGTGCCAGCAGAGGGGGCGGAACCTTC. Protein sequence: CASRGGGTF. The rearrangement links TRBV7-2 to TRBJ1-2, with 7 nucleotides matching TRBD1. Germline CDR1 SGHTA, CDR2 FQGNSA. The length of the CDR3 is 9 residues. Trimming at V came to 6 bases and at J to 14 bases, leaving 3 bases not matched to a gene. Full variable domain (outside the CDR3, taken from reference TRBV7-2 and TRBJ1-2): GAGVSQSPSNKVTEKGKDVELRCDPISGHTALYWYRQSLGQGLEFLIYFQGNSAPDKSGLPSDRFSAERTGGSVSTLTIQRTQQEDSAVYLCASRGGGTFGSGTRLTVV.

The chain couples TRBV5-1 to TRBJ2-2; 7 bases match TRBD1. Germline CDR1 reads SGHRS; CDR2 reads YFSETQ. This CDR3 has 18 residues. Germline trimming cut 4 bases from V and 2 bases from J; bases unmatched to any gene: 14. CDR3: CASSARPSGQINTGELFF. In nucleotides, the CDR3 is TGCGCCAGCAGCGCCCGCCCTTCGGGACAGATAAACACCGGGGAGCTGTTTTTT.

The chain couples TRBV5-1 to TRBJ1-1; 11 nucleotides line up with TRBD1. Germline V lookup: CDR1 SGHRS, CDR2 YFSETQ. The junction had 12 bases not matched to a gene; V was cut back by 1 base and J by 4 bases. The CDR3 runs to 18 residues. The CDR3 protein is CASSLFRDRGFFVTEAFF. Here the CDR3 DNA reads TGCGCCAGCAGCTTGTTCAGGGACAGGGGGTTTTTTGTCACTGAAGCTTTCTTT.

The count of this clone is one. The chain combines TRBV27 with TRBJ1-2; maybe TRBD1 (5 bases). This CDR3 comprises 17 residues. V was clipped by 5 bases and J by 1 base, with 20 bases between them. Germline V gene data show CDR1 as MNHEY and CDR2 as SMNVEV (reference sequence). CDR3 region: CASSTTSQGILNYGYTF. DNA for the CDR3: TGTGCCAGCAGTACCACCTCGCAGGGCATCCTTAACTATGGCTACACCTTC.

This chain links TRBV19 with TRBJ2-1; 8 positions match TRBD1. The CDR3 contains 15 residues. Germline loops: CDR1 LNHDA, CDR2 SQIVND (reference sequence). With V trimmed by 4 bases and J by 8 bases, 10 bases remained unmatched. The CDR3 spells CASSSPETGVDEQFF. The CDR3 DNA sequence: TGTGCCAGTAGTAGCCCCGAGACAGGGGTGGATGAGCAGTTCTTC. The full variable domain, its missing parts supplied by reference TRBV19 and TRBJ2-1, is DGGITQSPKYLFRKEGQNVTLSCEQNLNHDAMYWYRQDPGQGLRLIYYSQIVNDFQKGDIAEGYSVSREKKESFPLTVTSAQKNPTAFYLCASSSPETGVDEQFFGPGTRLTVL.

This clone occurred a few times. The chain has TRBV5-1 and TRBJ2-1; TRBD2 agrees at 10 bases. The ends lost 4 bases at V and 2 bases at J; junction bases unmatched: 6. Looked up from germline, CDR1 is SGHRS and CDR2 is YFSETQ. The CDR3 consists of 16 residues. The CDR3 loop reads CASSKTSGATYNEQFF. The DNA of the CDR3 is TGCGCCAGCAGCAAAACTAGCGGGGCTACCTACAATGAGCAGTTCTTC.

This chain links TRBV6-5 with TRBJ1-2; a weak D match, TRBD1 (5 bases). With 0 bases removed from V and 8 bases from J, the gap between germline ends came to 10 bases. CDR1 MNHEY and CDR2 SVGAGI come from the germline V gene. CDR3 size: 13 residues. CDR3 sequence: CASSYSSQGGYTF. CDR3 in DNA: TGTGCCAGCAGTTACTCGAGCCAGGGCGGCTACACCTTC.

The rearrangement uses TRBV28 and TRBJ2-7, with TRBD1 identical over 9 bases. Germline trimming cut 1 base from V and 4 bases from J; bases unmatched to any gene: 5. The CDR3 runs to 15 residues. The germline V gene has CDR1 MDHEN and CDR2 SYDVKM. In DNA form, the CDR3 reads TGTGCCAGCAGTTTATCACAGGGGGCAGGGTACGAGCAGTACTTC. It codes for CASSLSQGAGYEQYF.

This clone was counted a single time. This chain connects TRBV19 to TRBJ1-6; D remains unclear. Trimming removed 5 bases from V and 9 bases from J, with 17 bases in between. The length of the CDR3 is 15 residues. CDR1 LNHDA and CDR2 SQIVND come from the germline V gene (reference sequence). CDR3 bases: TGTGCCAGTAGTCGGACTGATAGAGAAGGTTCACCCCTCCACTTT. Its translation is CASSRTDREGSPLHF.

The chain combines TRBV7-9 with TRBJ2-7; D is possibly TRBD1 (5 bases). This CDR3 spans 14 amino acids. Germline V gives CDR1 SEHNR, CDR2 FQNEAQ (reference sequence). The V and J ends lost 3 bases and 2 bases respectively, with 11 bases between them. The CDR3 DNA sequence: TGTGCCAGCAGCTTTTTAGACAGTACCTACGAGCAGTACTTC. The encoded protein is CASSFLDSTYEQYF.

V gene TRBV28 combines with J gene TRBJ2-7; 9 bases are shared with TRBD2. Germline assignment: CDR1 MDHEN and CDR2 SYDVKM. Trimming took 3 bases from V and 5 from J; bases not matched to a gene: 5. The CDR3 is 14 residues long. In nucleotides, the CDR3 is TGTGCCAGCAGTTTTACCGCGGGAGGGCACGAGCAGTACTTC. Residues: CASSFTAGGHEQYF.

This clone was observed a single time. The rearrangement links TRBV5-1 to TRBJ2-3, with TRBD2 matching 7 bases. Germline lookup yields CDR1 SGHRS and CDR2 YFSETQ. The V and J ends lost 2 bases and 6 bases, in that order; junction bases with no gene match: 3. This CDR3 is 13 amino acids long. The CDR3 protein is CASSLIGGDTQYF. CDR3 coding DNA: TGCGCCAGCAGCTTAATCGGGGGGGATACGCAGTATTTT.

The J gene is TRBJ1-2, the V gene TRBV7-9; TRBD1 aligns across 8 bases. Looked up from germline, CDR1 is SEHNR and CDR2 is FQNEAQ (reference sequence). V lost 4 bases, J lost 8 bases, and 12 bases stayed unmatched. The CDR3 consists of 15 residues. Here the CDR3 reads CASSSQGASGKGYTF. CDR3 nucleotides: TGTGCCAGCAGCTCTCAGGGGGCCTCAGGAAAAGGCTACACCTTC.

This clone has just one count. The chain uses TRBV28 and TRBJ2-3; 8 positions agree with TRBD2. The CDR3 runs 15 residues. From germline, CDR1 is MDHEN and CDR2 SYDVKM. The ends lost 5 bases at V and 2 bases at J; junction bases unmatched: 6. CDR3 amino acids: CASSGAGGYTDTQYF. CDR3 sequence (DNA): TGTGCCAGCAGTGGGGCGGGAGGCTACACAGATACGCAGTATTTT.

This clone was counted only a few times. The V call is TRBV27, the J call TRBJ2-2, with D perhaps matching TRBD1 (5 bases). V lost 6 bases, J lost 8 bases, and 19 bases lay in between. Germline V gene lookup returns CDR1 MNHEY and CDR2 SMNVEV (reference sequence). The CDR3 is 15 amino acids. CDR3 nucleotides: TGTGCCAGCAGCCCAGGGTTGGTTTTCGTTGGGGAGCTGTTTTTT. Its protein is CASSPGLVFVGELFF.

The chain uses TRBV2 and TRBJ2-7; 7 nucleotides align to TRBD1. This CDR3 has 17 residues. J was trimmed by 9 bases and V by 9 bases; bases with no gene match: 26. Looked up from germline, CDR1 is SNHLY and CDR2 is FYNNEI. CDR3: CARGGLSTESRGRGQYF. The CDR3 DNA is TGTGCCAGAGGGGGCCTCTCAACTGAGTCTCGGGGAAGAGGGCAGTACTTC.

The chain recombines TRBV7-2 with TRBJ2-1; 11 bases are a match to TRBD2. Germline CDR1 reads SGHTA; CDR2 reads FQGNSA. CDR3 length: 15 amino acids. V lost 5 bases to trimming and J lost 2 bases; unmatched junction nucleotides: 2. The CDR3 spells CASSLGLAAYNEQFF. CDR3 sequence (DNA): TGTGCCAGCAGCCTGGGACTAGCGGCCTACAATGAGCAGTTCTTC.

The V and J genes are TRBV7-9 and TRBJ2-7, with 10 bases identical to TRBD2. The CDR3 extends over 15 amino acids. J gave up 6 bases and V 3 bases, and 8 bases lay outside the gene matches. Per the germline V gene, CDR1 is SEHNR and CDR2 is FQNEAQ (reference sequence). Written as DNA, the CDR3 is TGTGCCAGCAGCTTGACAGTTAGCGGGAGGCTCGAGCAGTACTTC. Amino acid sequence: CASSLTVSGRLEQYF.

The V and J genes are TRBV2 and TRBJ2-2; D perhaps matches TRBD1 (6 bases). V lost 6 bases, J lost 0 bases, and 14 bases lay in between. The CDR3 covers 16 residues. The V gene's germline CDR1 is SNHLY and CDR2 FYNNEI. The DNA for the CDR3 is TGTGCCAGCAGGGGGGCTAGACTAACGAACACCGGGGAGCTGTTTTTT. Translation: CASRGARLTNTGELFF. The full variable domain, rest sourced from reference TRBV2 and TRBJ2-2, is EPEVTQTPSHQVTQMGQEVILRCVPISNHLYFYWYRQILGQKVEFLVSFYNNEISEKSEIFDDQFSVERPDGSNFTLKIRSTKLEDSAMYFCASRGARLTNTGELFFGEGSRLTVL.

There are a few counts of this clone. The chain joins TRBV10-3 to TRBJ1-5; perhaps TRBD1 as D (5 bases). There are 16 residues in the CDR3. The germline V gene has CDR1 ENHRY and CDR2 SYGVKD. V was pared by 0 bases and J by 1 base, with 10 bases between. The CDR3 is CAISESGRESNQPQHF. The DNA of the CDR3 is TGTGCCATCAGTGAGTCGGGCAGGGAAAGCAATCAGCCCCAGCATTTT.

A few counts support this clone. V is TRBV13 and J is TRBJ2-3, with D maybe TRBD2 (6 bases). V gave up 5 bases and J gave up 11 bases, with 23 bases separating them. The CDR3 extends over 15 amino acids. In germline, CDR1 is PRHDT, CDR2 FYEKMQ (reference sequence). The DNA of the CDR3 is TGTGCCAGCAGCCCAACCGGGGGTTCAACCAAAAAGCAGTATTTT. Its protein is CASSPTGGSTKKQYF.

The V and J genes are TRBV7-9 and TRBJ2-3; weak D call: TRBD1 (7 bases). This CDR3 has 14 amino acids. Deletions cut 8 bases from V and 9 bases from J, with 21 bases between. In germline, CDR1 is SEHNR, CDR2 FQNEAQ (reference sequence). CDR3 protein: CASRDREVTGTQYF. The DNA of the CDR3 is TGTGCCAGCCGAGACAGGGAGGTAACTGGGACGCAGTATTTT.

The CDR3 DNA follows: TGCAGCGTCTCTAGCGGGAGAGGCAATGAGCAGTTCTTC. Protein: CSVSSGRGNEQFF. This chain joins TRBV29-1 and TRBJ2-1; the match to TRBD2 covers 10 bases. V gave up 6 bases and J gave up 6 bases; unmatched junction bases: 5. Germline CDR1 reads SQVTM; CDR2 reads ANQGSEA. The CDR3 is 13 amino acids.

The rearrangement joins TRBV19 to TRBJ2-1; 11 bases line up with TRBD2. V lost 4 bases and J lost 7; bases outside the gene matches: 6. CDR1 is LNHDA and CDR2 is SQIVND in the germline V gene (reference sequence). CDR3 size: 15 residues. The CDR3 nucleotides read TGTGCCAGTAGTACTCCTAGCGGGAGGTTGAATGAGCAGTTCTTC. Translating it yields CASSTPSGRLNEQFF.